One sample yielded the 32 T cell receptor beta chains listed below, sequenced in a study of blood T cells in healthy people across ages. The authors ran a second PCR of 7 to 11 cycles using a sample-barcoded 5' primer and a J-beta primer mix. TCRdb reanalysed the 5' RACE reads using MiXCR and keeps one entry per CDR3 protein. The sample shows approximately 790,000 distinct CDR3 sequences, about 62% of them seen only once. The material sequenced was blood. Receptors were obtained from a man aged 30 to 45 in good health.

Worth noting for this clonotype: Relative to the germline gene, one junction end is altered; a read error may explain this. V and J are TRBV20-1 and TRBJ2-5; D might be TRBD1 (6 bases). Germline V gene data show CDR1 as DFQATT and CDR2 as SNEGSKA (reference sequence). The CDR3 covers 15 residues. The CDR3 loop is CGAPSIAGAGETQYF. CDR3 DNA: TGCGGTGCCCCGAGTATCGCAGGGGCTGGGGAGACCCAGTACTTC.

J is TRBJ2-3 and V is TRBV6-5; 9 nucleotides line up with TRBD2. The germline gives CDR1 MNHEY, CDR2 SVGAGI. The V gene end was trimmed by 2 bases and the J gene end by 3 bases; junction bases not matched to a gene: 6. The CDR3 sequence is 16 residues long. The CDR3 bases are TGTGCCAGCAGTTACCCGGCGGGGGGGCTGACAGATACGCAGTATTTT. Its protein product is CASSYPAGGLTDTQYF.

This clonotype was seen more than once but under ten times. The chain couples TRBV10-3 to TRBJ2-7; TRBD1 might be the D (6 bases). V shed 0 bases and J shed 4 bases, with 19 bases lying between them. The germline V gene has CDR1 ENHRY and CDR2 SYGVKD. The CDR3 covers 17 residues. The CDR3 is CAISESPGQGSRYEQYF. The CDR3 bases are TGTGCCATCAGTGAGTCACCCGGTCAGGGGTCGCGGTACGAGCAGTACTTC.

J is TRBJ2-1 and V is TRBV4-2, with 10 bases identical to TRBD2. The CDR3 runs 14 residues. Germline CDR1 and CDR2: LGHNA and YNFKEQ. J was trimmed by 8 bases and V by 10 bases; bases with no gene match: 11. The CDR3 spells CATTSGGAEDEQFF. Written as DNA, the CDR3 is TGTGCCACTACGAGCGGGGGGGCCGAGGATGAGCAGTTCTTC.

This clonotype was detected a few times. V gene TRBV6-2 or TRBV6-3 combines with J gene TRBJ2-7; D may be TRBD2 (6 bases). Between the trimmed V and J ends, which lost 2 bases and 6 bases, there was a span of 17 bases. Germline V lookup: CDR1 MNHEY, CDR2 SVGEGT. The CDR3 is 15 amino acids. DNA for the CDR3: TGTGCCAGCAGTTACGCGGAGATTCGGGAGACCGAGCAGTACTTC. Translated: CASSYAEIRETEQYF.

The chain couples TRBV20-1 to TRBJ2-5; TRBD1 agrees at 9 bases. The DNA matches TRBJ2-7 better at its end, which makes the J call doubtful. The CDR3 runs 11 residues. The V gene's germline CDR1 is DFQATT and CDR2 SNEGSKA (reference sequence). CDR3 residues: CGGQGYHEQYF. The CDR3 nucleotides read TGCGGCGGACAGGGGTACCACGAGCAGTACTTC.

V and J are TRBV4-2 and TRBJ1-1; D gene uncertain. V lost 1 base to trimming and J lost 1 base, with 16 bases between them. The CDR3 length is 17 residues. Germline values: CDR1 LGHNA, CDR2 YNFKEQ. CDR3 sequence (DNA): TGTGCCAGCAGCCAAGTTGGCGGGATGAGAGCGAACACTGAAGCTTTCTTT. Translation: CASSQVGGMRANTEAFF.

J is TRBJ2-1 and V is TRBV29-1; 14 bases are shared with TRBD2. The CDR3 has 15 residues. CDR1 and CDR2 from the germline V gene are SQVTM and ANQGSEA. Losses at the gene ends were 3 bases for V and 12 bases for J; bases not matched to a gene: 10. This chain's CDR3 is CSVDAHTGTSGGQFF. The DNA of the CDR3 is TGCAGCGTTGACGCCCACACCGGGACTAGCGGGGGGCAGTTCTTC.

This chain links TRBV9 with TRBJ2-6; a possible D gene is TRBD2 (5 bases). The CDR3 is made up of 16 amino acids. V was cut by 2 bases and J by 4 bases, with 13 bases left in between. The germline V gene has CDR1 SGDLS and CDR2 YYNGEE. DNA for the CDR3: TGTGCCAGCAGCGTGAGGGTTGGGGTCGGGGCCAACGTCCTGACTTTC. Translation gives CASSVRVGVGANVLTF.

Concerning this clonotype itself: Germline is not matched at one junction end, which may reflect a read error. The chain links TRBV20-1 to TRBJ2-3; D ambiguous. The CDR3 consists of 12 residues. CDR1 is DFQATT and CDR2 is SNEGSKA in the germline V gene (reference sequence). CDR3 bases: TGCAGTGCTGGGCTTACCACAGAGACGCAGTATTTT. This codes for CSAGLTTETQYF.

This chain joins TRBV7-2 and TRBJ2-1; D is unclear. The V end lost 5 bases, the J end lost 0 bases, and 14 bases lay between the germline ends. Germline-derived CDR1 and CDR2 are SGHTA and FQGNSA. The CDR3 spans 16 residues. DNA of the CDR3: TGTGCCAGCAGCCGGAAAGGGTTGAGCTCCTACAATGAGCAGTTCTTC. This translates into CASSRKGLSSYNEQFF.

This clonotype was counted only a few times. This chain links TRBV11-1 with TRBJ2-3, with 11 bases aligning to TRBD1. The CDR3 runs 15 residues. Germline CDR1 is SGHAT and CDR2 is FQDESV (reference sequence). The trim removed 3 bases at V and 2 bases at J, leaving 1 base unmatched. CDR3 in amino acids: CASSFGQGATDTQYF. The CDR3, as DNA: TGTGCCAGCAGCTTTGGACAGGGGGCCACAGATACGCAGTATTTT.

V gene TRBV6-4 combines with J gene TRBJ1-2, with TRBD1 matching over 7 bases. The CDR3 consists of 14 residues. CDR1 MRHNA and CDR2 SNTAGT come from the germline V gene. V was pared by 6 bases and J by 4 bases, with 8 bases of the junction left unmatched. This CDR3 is CASRAPGQPYGYTF. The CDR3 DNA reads TGTGCCAGCAGAGCACCGGGACAGCCCTATGGCTACACCTTC.

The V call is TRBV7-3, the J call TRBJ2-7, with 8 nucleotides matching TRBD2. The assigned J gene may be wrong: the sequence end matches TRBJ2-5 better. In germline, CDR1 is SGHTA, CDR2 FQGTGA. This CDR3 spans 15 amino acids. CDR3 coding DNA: TGTGCCAGCAGCTTTTCGGGGGGGCGTGTAGAGACCCAGTACTTC. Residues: CASSFSGGRVETQYF.

The CDR3 is CASSHLNRGTYEQYF. The CDR3, as DNA: TGCGCCAGCAGCCACTTGAACAGGGGAACCTACGAGCAGTACTTC. This chain joins TRBV4-3 and TRBJ2-7; the match to TRBD1 covers 7 bases. The length of the CDR3 is 15 residues. J gave up 2 bases and V 3 bases, and 7 bases lay outside the gene matches. Germline loops: CDR1 LGHNA, CDR2 YSLEER.

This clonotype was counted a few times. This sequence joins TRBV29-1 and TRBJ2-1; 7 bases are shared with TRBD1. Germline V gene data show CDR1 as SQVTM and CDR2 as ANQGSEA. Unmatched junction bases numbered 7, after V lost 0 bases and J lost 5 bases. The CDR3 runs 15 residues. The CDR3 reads CSVEDGKQGNNEQFF. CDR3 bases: TGCAGCGTTGAAGATGGAAAACAGGGGAACAATGAGCAGTTCTTC.

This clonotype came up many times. CDR3 bases: TGTGCCATGGGGACAGTGTTTAATCAGCCCCAGCATTTT. The encoded protein is CAMGTVFNQPQHF. The chain uses TRBV10-3 and TRBJ1-5; TRBD1 aligns across 7 bases. V lost 9 bases and J lost 4; bases outside the gene matches: 6. The CDR3 is made up of 13 amino acids. The germline V gene encodes CDR1 ENHRY and CDR2 SYGVKD.

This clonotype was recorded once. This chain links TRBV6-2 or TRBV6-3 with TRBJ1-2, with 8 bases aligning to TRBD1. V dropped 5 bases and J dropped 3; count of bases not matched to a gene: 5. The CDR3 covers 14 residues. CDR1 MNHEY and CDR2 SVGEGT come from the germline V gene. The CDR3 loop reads CASSTDRAHYGYTF. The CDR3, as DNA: TGTGCCAGCAGTACGGACAGGGCACACTATGGCTACACCTTC.

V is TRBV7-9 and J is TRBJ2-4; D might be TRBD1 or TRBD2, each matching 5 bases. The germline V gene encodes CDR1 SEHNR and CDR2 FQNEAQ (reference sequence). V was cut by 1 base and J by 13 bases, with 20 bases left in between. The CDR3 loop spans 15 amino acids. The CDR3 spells CASSLDSWDGYAQYF. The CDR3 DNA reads TGTGCCAGCAGCTTAGATAGTTGGGACGGCTACGCGCAGTACTTC.

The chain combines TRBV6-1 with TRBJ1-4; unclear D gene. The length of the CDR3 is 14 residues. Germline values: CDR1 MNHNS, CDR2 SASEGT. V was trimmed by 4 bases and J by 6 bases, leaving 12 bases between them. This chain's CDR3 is CASSADTYDEKLFF. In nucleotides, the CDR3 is TGTGCCAGCAGTGCCGACACGTATGATGAAAAACTGTTTTTT.

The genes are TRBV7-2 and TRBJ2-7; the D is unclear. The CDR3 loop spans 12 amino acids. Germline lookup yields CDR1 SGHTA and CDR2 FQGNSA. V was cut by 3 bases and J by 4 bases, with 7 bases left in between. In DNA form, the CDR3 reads TGTGCCAGCAGCTTTCCACTGTACGAGCAGTACTTC. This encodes CASSFPLYEQYF. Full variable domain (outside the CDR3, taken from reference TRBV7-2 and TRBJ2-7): GAGVSQSPSNKVTEKGKDVELRCDPISGHTALYWYRQSLGQGLEFLIYFQGNSAPDKSGLPSDRFSAERTGGSVSTLTIQRTQQEDSAVYLCASSFPLYEQYFGPGTRLTVT.

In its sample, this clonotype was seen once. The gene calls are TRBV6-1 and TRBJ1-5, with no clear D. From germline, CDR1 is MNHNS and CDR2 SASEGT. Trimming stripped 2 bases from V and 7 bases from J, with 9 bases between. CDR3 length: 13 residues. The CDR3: CASSERGTQPQHF. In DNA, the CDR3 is TGTGCCAGCAGTGAACGAGGTACACAGCCCCAGCATTTT.

In DNA, the CDR3 is TGTGCCAGCAGCCTAAAAGGAGGGACTAGCGGGGTTGAGCAGTTCTTC. Its translation: CASSLKGGTSGVEQFF. The J gene is TRBJ2-1, the V gene TRBV7-3, with 13 bases lining up with TRBD2. Per the germline V gene, CDR1 is SGHTA and CDR2 is FQGTGA. With 5 bases clipped from V and 9 bases from J, the junction kept 10 bases outside the gene matches. The length of the CDR3 is 16 residues.

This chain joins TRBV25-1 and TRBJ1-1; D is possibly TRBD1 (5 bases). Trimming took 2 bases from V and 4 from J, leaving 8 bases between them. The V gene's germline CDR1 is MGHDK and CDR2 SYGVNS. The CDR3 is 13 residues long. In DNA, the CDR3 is TGTGCCAGCAGTGAAATGGACACCACTGAAGCTTTCTTT. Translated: CASSEMDTTEAFF.

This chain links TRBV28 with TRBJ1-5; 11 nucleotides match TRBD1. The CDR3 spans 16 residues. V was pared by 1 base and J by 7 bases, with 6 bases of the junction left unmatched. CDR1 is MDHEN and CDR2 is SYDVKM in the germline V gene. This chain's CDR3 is CASSLYAGQGAQPQHF. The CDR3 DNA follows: TGTGCCAGCAGTTTATACGCCGGACAGGGGGCACAGCCCCAGCATTTT.

The CDR3 here is CASSMGQRSYEQYF. The DNA for the CDR3 is TGTGCCAGCAGCATGGGACAGAGATCCTACGAGCAGTACTTC. V is TRBV9 and J is TRBJ2-7; 7 nucleotides line up with TRBD1. There are 14 residues in the CDR3. Germline V CDR1 and CDR2: SGDLS, YYNGEE. V gave up 4 bases and J gave up 1 base; unmatched junction bases: 5.

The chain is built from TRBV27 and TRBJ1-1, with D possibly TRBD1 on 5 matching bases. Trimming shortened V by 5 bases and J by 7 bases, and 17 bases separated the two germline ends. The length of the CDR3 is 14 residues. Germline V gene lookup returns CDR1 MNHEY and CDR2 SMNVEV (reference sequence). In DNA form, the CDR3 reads TGTGCCAGCAGTACCAGAAGGGGCTCTTATGAAGCTTTCTTT. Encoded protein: CASSTRRGSYEAFF.

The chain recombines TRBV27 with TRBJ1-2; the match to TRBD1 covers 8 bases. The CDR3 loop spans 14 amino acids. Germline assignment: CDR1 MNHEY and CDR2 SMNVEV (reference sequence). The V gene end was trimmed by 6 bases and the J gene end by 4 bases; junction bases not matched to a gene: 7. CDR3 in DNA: TGTGCCAGCAGCTCGACAGGGGCGGGCTATGGCTACACCTTC. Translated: CASSSTGAGYGYTF.

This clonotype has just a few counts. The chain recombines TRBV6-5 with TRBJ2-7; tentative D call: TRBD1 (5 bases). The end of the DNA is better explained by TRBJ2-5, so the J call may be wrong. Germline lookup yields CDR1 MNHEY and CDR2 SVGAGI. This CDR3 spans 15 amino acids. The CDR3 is CASSPSTGYGETQYF. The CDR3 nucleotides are TGTGCCAGCAGCCCCAGTACAGGTTACGGAGAGACCCAGTACTTC.

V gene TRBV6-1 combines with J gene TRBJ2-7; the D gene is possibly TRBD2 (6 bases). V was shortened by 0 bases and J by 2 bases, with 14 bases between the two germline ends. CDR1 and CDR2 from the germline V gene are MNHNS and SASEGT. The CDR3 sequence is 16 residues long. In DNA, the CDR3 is TGTGCCAGCAGTGAAGCTGCGGGGAGATCCCCCTACGAGCAGTACTTC. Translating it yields CASSEAAGRSPYEQYF.

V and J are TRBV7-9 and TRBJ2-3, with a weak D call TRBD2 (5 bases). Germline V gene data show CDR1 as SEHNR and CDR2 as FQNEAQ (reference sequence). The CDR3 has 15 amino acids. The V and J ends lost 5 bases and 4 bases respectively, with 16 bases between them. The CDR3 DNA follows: TGTGCCAGCAGCCATGCCCCCCGCGGGTCAGATACGCAGTATTTT. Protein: CASSHAPRGSDTQYF.

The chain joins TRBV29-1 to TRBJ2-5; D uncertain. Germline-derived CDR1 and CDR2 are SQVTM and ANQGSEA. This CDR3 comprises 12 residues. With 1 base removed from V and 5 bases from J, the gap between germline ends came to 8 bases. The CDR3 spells CSVEAESETQYF. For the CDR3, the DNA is TGCAGCGTTGAAGCAGAATCGGAGACCCAGTACTTC.